These 17 T cell receptor beta chains share one sample of origin, sequenced in a study of beta chain features in type 1 diabetes. Of the isolated RNA, all was reverse transcribed, and so the sequenced material was expressed TCRB transcripts. Profiled with immunoSEQ multiplex PCR; TCRdb holds only in-frame clones, not every one. The sample comprises roughly 500,000 clones, about 30% of which are singletons, and around 0.065% rests with the top ten. The sample consisted of naive CD4+ T cells from blood. Receptor source: a man aged 18 to 35 in good health.

This rearrangement joins TRBV10-2 to TRBJ2-3, with D hard to call. The CDR3 sequence is 11 residues long. Trimming took off 7 bases at V and 6 bases at J, with 8 bases between the two ends. Germline V CDR1 and CDR2: WSHSY, SAAADI. The CDR3 sequence is CASTVGDTQYF. CDR3 bases: TGCGCCAGCACGGTAGGGGATACGCAGTATTTT.

This clone has just a few counts. The chain uses TRBV29-1 and TRBJ2-1; the match to TRBD2 covers 11 bases. Germline CDR1 and CDR2: SQVTM and ANQGSEA. The CDR3 is 15 residues long. Trimming at V came to 3 bases and at J to 4 bases, leaving 5 bases not matched to a gene. The CDR3 bases are TGCAGCGTTGAGGCGACTAGCGGGAAGTACAATGAGCAGTTCTTC. This codes for CSVEATSGKYNEQFF.

The genes are TRBV5-1 and TRBJ2-3; D is unresolved. Germline V gene data show CDR1 as SGHRS and CDR2 as YFSETQ. The CDR3 sequence is 14 residues long. Trimming took off 2 bases at V and 2 bases at J, with 9 bases between the two ends. The CDR3 loop is CASSLVQYTDTQYF. The DNA for the CDR3 is TGCGCCAGCAGCTTAGTACAGTACACAGATACGCAGTATTTT.

The chain recombines TRBV18 with TRBJ2-1; D gene ambiguous. Germline CDR1 KGHSH, CDR2 LQKENI. V dropped 2 bases and J dropped 6 bases, with 8 bases sitting between them. This CDR3 contains 13 residues. CDR3 sequence: CASSPSVFNEQFF. The CDR3 coding sequence is TGTGCCAGCTCACCATCAGTTTTCAATGAGCAGTTCTTC.

V usage is TRBV28 and J usage is TRBJ2-7; tentative D call: TRBD2 (5 bases). The CDR3 length is 14 residues. Looked up from germline, CDR1 is MDHEN and CDR2 is SYDVKM. Trimming shortened V by 3 bases and J by 4 bases, and 13 bases separated the two germline ends. The DNA for the CDR3 is TGTGCCAGCAGTTTTTCGGGGATCGGATACGAGCAGTACTTC. It specifies CASSFSGIGYEQYF.

This clone occurred a few times. V usage is TRBV5-1 and J usage is TRBJ2-3; 9 nucleotides align to TRBD2. The CDR3 sequence is 14 residues long. J was trimmed by 4 bases and V by 1 base; bases with no gene match: 1. Germline assignment: CDR1 SGHRS and CDR2 YFSETQ. In nucleotides, the CDR3 is TGCGCCAGCAGCTTGTTAGCGGGAGCAGATACGCAGTATTTT. This sequence encodes CASSLLAGADTQYF.

The chain is built from TRBV15 and TRBJ2-4, with a tentative D call TRBD2 (5 bases). V was shortened by 0 bases and J by 3 bases, with 9 bases between the two germline ends. CDR3 size: 15 residues. From germline, CDR1 is LNHNV and CDR2 YYDKDF (reference sequence). The chain's CDR3 is CATSREDSDKNIQYF. In nucleotides, the CDR3 is TGTGCCACCAGCAGAGAGGACTCGGACAAAAACATTCAGTACTTC.

The chain combines TRBV30 with TRBJ2-5, with TRBD2 identical over 8 bases. The ends lost 0 bases at V and 4 bases at J; junction bases unmatched: 4. Germline V gene sequence: CDR1 GTSNPN, CDR2 SVGIG (reference sequence). The CDR3 loop spans 14 amino acids. CDR3 loop: CAWSVVSGGETQYF. In DNA form, the CDR3 reads TGTGCCTGGAGTGTAGTCAGCGGGGGAGAGACCCAGTACTTC.

This chain connects TRBV29-1 to TRBJ1-1; D unclear. The CDR3 loop spans 13 amino acids. Germline loops: CDR1 SQVTM, CDR2 ANQGSEA. V lost 7 bases and J 2 bases, leaving 14 bases between the germline ends. CDR3 bases: TGCAGCGCCACCCGGGTTTTCAACACTGAAGCTTTCTTT. This codes for CSATRVFNTEAFF. Filled out from reference TRBV29-1 and TRBJ1-1, the complete variable domain reads SAVISQKPSRDICQRGTSLTIQCQVDSQVTMMFWYRQQPGQSLTLIATANQGSEATYESGFVIDKFPISRPNLTFSTLTVSNMSPEDSSIYLCSATRVFNTEAFFGQGTRLTVV.

About this clone itself: This CDR3 is also generated by other DNA sequences in the sample. J is TRBJ2-1 and V is TRBV5-1; D ambiguous. The V end lost 0 bases, the J end lost 4 bases, and 8 bases lay between the germline ends. The CDR3 extends over 14 amino acids. Germline lookup yields CDR1 SGHRS and CDR2 YFSETQ. CDR3 sequence reads: CASSLAADYNEQFF. The DNA of the CDR3 is TGCGCCAGCAGCTTGGCCGCAGATTACAATGAGCAGTTCTTC.

V is TRBV7-2 and J is TRBJ1-2, with D possibly being TRBD1 (6 bases). Germline CDR1 is SGHTA and CDR2 is FQGNSA. V lost 1 base to trimming and J lost 5 bases, with 8 bases between them. The CDR3 is made up of 13 amino acids. CDR3 coding DNA: TGTGCCAGCAGCTTAGTGACAGGTTATGGCTACACCTTC. Amino acid sequence: CASSLVTGYGYTF.

This clone appeared once. The chain carries TRBV5-4 and TRBJ2-5; no reliable D call. The CDR3 is made up of 14 amino acids. V lost 0 bases and J 2 bases, leaving 8 bases between the germline ends. The V gene's germline CDR1 is SGHNT and CDR2 YYREEE (reference sequence). This chain's CDR3 is CASSLGVQQETQYF. The CDR3 DNA sequence: TGTGCCAGCAGCTTGGGTGTACAGCAAGAGACCCAGTACTTC.

The rearrangement links TRBV30 to TRBJ2-1, with 7 bases aligning to TRBD2. Germline CDR1 and CDR2: GTSNPN and SVGIG (reference sequence). CDR3 size: 15 residues. V was clipped by 7 bases and J by 8 bases; unmatched bases: 17. The CDR3 loop reads CALRLARFSIDEQFF. The CDR3 nucleotides are TGTGCCTTAAGACTAGCACGTTTCTCTATAGATGAGCAGTTCTTC. The complete variable domain, with remaining parts taken from reference TRBV30 and TRBJ2-1, reads SQTIHQWPATLVQPVGSPLSLECTVEGTSNPNLYWYRQAAGRGLQLLFYSVGIGQISSEVPQNLSASRPQDRQFILSSKKLLLSDSGFYLCALRLARFSIDEQFFGPGTRLTVL.

The DNA of the CDR3 is TGCGCCAGCAGCCAAGTGGTTCGACAGAGATACACTGAAGCTTTCTTT. Translated, it gives CASSQVVRQRYTEAFF. This chain uses TRBV4-1 with TRBJ1-1, with D possibly matching TRBD1 (5 bases). Trimming pared 1 base from V and 3 bases from J, leaving 15 bases between. CDR3 length equals 16 residues. Germline lookup yields CDR1 MGHRA and CDR2 YSYEKL.

The table lists this clone with a count of one. The chain employs TRBV27 and TRBJ2-2; D may be TRBD2 (6 bases). The V gene's germline CDR1 is MNHEY and CDR2 SMNVEV (reference sequence). There are 14 residues in the CDR3. The V end lost 3 bases, the J end lost 6 bases, and 11 bases lay between the germline ends. The CDR3 nucleotides are TGTGCCAGCAGTTTGACTAGTGTGGCCGGGGAGCTGTTTTTT. It codes for CASSLTSVAGELFF.

Only a few counts were recorded for this clone. The chain is built from TRBV30 and TRBJ1-4, with a possible D match to TRBD1 (5 bases). From germline, CDR1 is GTSNPN and CDR2 SVGIG (reference sequence). This CDR3 comprises 13 residues. V lost 4 bases, J lost 7 bases, and 13 bases lay in between. The chain's CDR3 is CAWKRGGTEKLFF. As DNA, the CDR3 is TGTGCCTGGAAAAGGGGAGGTACTGAAAAACTGTTTTTT. Based on the CDR3 plus reference TRBV30 and TRBJ1-4, the full variable domain is SQTIHQWPATLVQPVGSPLSLECTVEGTSNPNLYWYRQAAGRGLQLLFYSVGIGQISSEVPQNLSASRPQDRQFILSSKKLLLSDSGFYLCAWKRGGTEKLFFGSGTQLSVL.

The chain combines TRBV9 with TRBJ2-1, with 8 bases fitting TRBD2. The V segment lost 4 bases and the J segment 0 bases; nucleotides outside the gene matches: 6. The CDR3 extends over 16 amino acids. Germline V gene lookup returns CDR1 SGDLS and CDR2 YYNGEE. DNA of the CDR3: TGTGCCAGCAGCTCAACACTAGCGGCCTCCTACAATGAGCAGTTCTTC. This translates into CASSSTLAASYNEQFF.